The rows below give T cell receptor beta chains drawn from one sample of a study of T cells in Graves' hyperthyroidism and ophthalmopathy. Each CDR3 protein gets one entry after TCRdb re-called the multiplex PCR reads with MiXCR. This table holds some 600,000 distinct CDR3 sequences, approximately 14% found once. Sequencing input: blood. The source is a young woman with Graves' hyperthyroidism that later progressed to Graves' ophthalmopathy. Each CDR3 is given with its conserved first and last residue. Fields, in order: CDR3 DNA, CDR3 protein, clone size, D gene, V gene, J gene. D genes are given only for firm matches. Clone size is not always given. Where it is, it says once, few, many or a class for expanded clones.

TGTGCCAGCAGCCCGGGACAGGGACAGCTCCAGCATTTT	CASSPGQGQLQHF	-	TRBD1	TRBV14	TRBJ1-5
TGTGCCATCAGTGTTCCTGGGGCCAACGTCCTGACTTTC	CAISVPGANVLTF	once	-	TRBV10-3	TRBJ2-6
TGCGCCAGCAGCGAAACATGGATAGGGGGGGGCTACACCTTC	CASSETWIGGGYTF	-	-	TRBV4-1	TRBJ1-2
TGTGCCGGCAGCTTCACGGGGGGCGGCTACACCTTC	CAGSFTGGGYTF	few	-	TRBV13	TRBJ1-2
TGTGCCAGCAGTTTCGTCAGGGACTCCTACAATGAGCAGTTCTTC	CASSFVRDSYNEQFF	many	-	TRBV28	TRBJ2-1
TGTGCCTGGAGTAGAGGACAGCCCGATAATTCACCCCTCCACTTT	CAWSRGQPDNSPLHF	-	-	TRBV30	TRBJ1-6
TGTGCCAGCAGCCTAGCCGGACTAGCGGGGGCCTACGAGCAGTACTTC	CASSLAGLAGAYEQYF	many	TRBD2	TRBV5-8	TRBJ2-7
TGTGCCTGGACTTATGCGGGAGTACGTGTAGATACGCAGTATTTT	CAWTYAGVRVDTQYF	many	TRBD2	TRBV30	TRBJ2-3
TGCGCCAGCAGCCGATCCGGGCCCCACACAGATACGCAGTATTTT	CASSRSGPHTDTQYF	few	-	TRBV5-1	TRBJ2-3
TGTGCCAGCAGCGGAGGGGTAAGAAGGGGCTTGAACACTGAAGCTTTCTTT	CASSGGVRRGLNTEAFF	few	-	TRBV9	TRBJ1-1
TGTGCCAGCAGTTTACTCCGGTGGAGCGGGAGTGGTGGCAATGAGCAGTTCTTC	CASSLLRWSGSGGNEQFF	once	TRBD2	TRBV27	TRBJ2-1
TGTGCCAGCAGCCGGACCGGGATCAACACCGGGGAGCTGTTTTTT	CASSRTGINTGELFF	-	-	TRBV11-2	TRBJ2-2
TGTGCCAGCAATGACCTCGGACAGGTCAATCAGCCCCAGCATTTT	CASNDLGQVNQPQHF	many	TRBD1	TRBV2	TRBJ1-5
TGTGCCAGCAGCGTATCAGGGGCAAATCAGCCCCAGCATTTT	CASSVSGANQPQHF	many	-	TRBV9	TRBJ1-5
TGTGCCATCAGCCATGGGCTCTCTGGGGCCAACGTCCTGACTTTC	CAISHGLSGANVLTF	many	-	TRBV10-3	TRBJ2-6
TGTGCCAGCAGAAGTGGGGCTCTAATCGACGAGCAGTACTTC	CASRSGALIDEQYF	many	-	TRBV2	TRBJ2-7
TGCAGTGCTCCACGGAGCGCAGATACGCAGTATTTT	CSAPRSADTQYF	many	-	TRBV20-1	TRBJ2-3
TGTGCCAGCAGCTCGGACACATCAGCGGGAGGGTACGAGCAGTACTTC	CASSSDTSAGGYEQYF	many	TRBD2	TRBV13	TRBJ2-7
TGCAGCGCTAGCGGGGGAACATCCTACGAGCAGTACTTC	CSASGGTSYEQYF	many	TRBD2	TRBV29-1	TRBJ2-7
TGTGCCAGCTCGGCCCTAGCGGCAGGGGAGCAGTTCTTC	CASSALAAGEQFF	many	TRBD2	TRBV18	TRBJ2-1
TGTGCCATTGCGGACGAGCAACGCACCGGGGAGCTGTTTTTT	CAIADEQRTGELFF	-	-	TRBV19	TRBJ2-2
TGTGCCAGCAGTCTAAGACAGGGGGCATGGGAAGAGACCCAGTACTTC	CASSLRQGAWEETQYF	many	TRBD1	TRBV28	TRBJ2-5
TGTGCCATCAGTGCACAGGGGGCTAATGAAAAACTGTTTTTT	CAISAQGANEKLFF	many	TRBD1	TRBV10-3	TRBJ1-4
TGTGCCAGTAGTATAGCCGCTCCTAGCGGGAGCGACTCCTACAATGAGCAGTTCTTC	CASSIAAPSGSDSYNEQFF	-	TRBD2	TRBV19	TRBJ2-1
TGTGCCAGCAGCTTTGGGGACAGCTATGGCTACACCTTC	CASSFGDSYGYTF	many	TRBD1	TRBV7-2	TRBJ1-2
TGTGCCAGCAGTGGTCTTAGCGGGAGAAACTACGAGCAGTACTTC	CASSGLSGRNYEQYF	many	TRBD2	TRBV12-3/TRBV12-4	TRBJ2-7
TGTGCCAGCAGTGAATTTGTGAATCAGCCCCAGCATTTT	CASSEFVNQPQHF	few	-	TRBV6-1	TRBJ1-5
TGTGCCACCAGTGGATTGGCAGGGCAGTTCTTC	CATSGLAGQFF	many	-	TRBV24-1	TRBJ2-1
TGTGCCAGCAGCCCACCCGGGACTAGCGGGAGTAATGAGCAGTTCTTC	CASSPPGTSGSNEQFF	few	TRBD2	TRBV9	TRBJ2-1
TGTGCCAGCCAAAAAGGGCCTGTCTCTAATGAGCAGTTCTTC	CASQKGPVSNEQFF	few	-	TRBV27	TRBJ2-1
TGTGCCAGCAGTTTGGACGGCGGGGCTTATGGCTACACCTTC	CASSLDGGAYGYTF	-	-	TRBV12-3/TRBV12-4	TRBJ1-2
TGTGCCAGCGTTGGCCTAGCGGGAGGGCATGAGCAGTTCTTC	CASVGLAGGHEQFF	many	TRBD2	TRBV2	TRBJ2-1
TGTGCCAGCGCCGGACAGAGAAACAACTATGGCTACACCTTC	CASAGQRNNYGYTF	few	-	TRBV6-1	TRBJ1-2
TGCGCCAGCAGCTTGTCGGGGCTCTCTGGAAACACCATATATTTT	CASSLSGLSGNTIYF	few	-	TRBV5-1	TRBJ1-3
TGTGCCACCAGTGATTTTGTGATGGGGCAGGCACCTGAGCAGTTCTTC	CATSDFVMGQAPEQFF	many	-	TRBV24-1	TRBJ2-1